Each of the 21 T cell receptor beta chains below was sequenced from the same sample in a study of control samples from healthy donors and cancer patients. Using immunoSEQ multiplex PCR, the repertoire was profiled, and TCRdb retains in-frame clones only, with some absent. Of over 110,000 clones listed, 88% were seen once; the top ten hold 8.7%. Sequenced material: blood. These receptors were taken from a woman younger than 45 in good health.

The rearrangement joins TRBV27 to TRBJ2-3, with no clear D. CDR3 length: 13 amino acids. Germline CDR1 MNHEY, CDR2 SMNVEV (reference sequence). V lost 4 bases and J lost 5, with 10 bases in between. As DNA, the CDR3 is TGTGCCAGCAGTTCCTTGACCCGAGATACGCAGTATTTT. Translation gives CASSSLTRDTQYF.

This chain joins TRBV2 and TRBJ2-3, with TRBD2 identical over 11 bases. Losses at the gene ends were 5 bases for V and 1 base for J; bases not matched to a gene: 11. There are 18 residues in the CDR3. In germline, CDR1 is SNHLY, CDR2 FYNNEI. The CDR3 reads CASSRELAGVSGTDTQYF. The CDR3 coding sequence is TGTGCCAGCAGTCGGGAACTAGCGGGAGTTTCCGGCACAGATACGCAGTATTTT.

This rearrangement joins TRBV19 to TRBJ1-2, with 9 bases aligning to TRBD1. The J segment lost 4 bases and the V segment lost 4 bases, leaving 4 bases of the junction unmatched. The CDR3 sequence is 14 residues long. Germline V lookup: CDR1 LNHDA, CDR2 SQIVND (reference sequence). This CDR3 reads CASSKTGGVYGYTF. DNA of the CDR3: TGTGCCAGTAGTAAAACAGGGGGCGTCTATGGCTACACCTTC.

The CDR3 loop reads CASSVEIADNEQFF. The CDR3 nucleotides read TGTGCCAGCAGCGTAGAAATAGCGGACAATGAGCAGTTCTTC. The chain recombines TRBV9 with TRBJ2-1; a weak D match, TRBD2 (6 bases). V lost 0 bases, J lost 5 bases, and 9 bases lay in between. CDR3 length: 14 residues. Germline V CDR1 and CDR2: SGDLS, YYNGEE.

The chain uses TRBV3-1 (or the pseudogene TRBV3-2) and TRBJ1-5; D uncertain. The V gene's germline CDR1 is LGHDT and CDR2 YNNKEL (reference sequence). V was trimmed by 1 base and J by 5 bases, leaving 6 bases between them. CDR3 length: 13 amino acids. CDR3 in DNA: TGTGCCAGCAGCCAAGGGGCGGATCAGCCCCAGCATTTT. Translated: CASSQGADQPQHF.

This clone came up a few times. This chain uses TRBV19 with TRBJ2-1; a possible D gene is TRBD2 (6 bases). The germline V and J ends were trimmed by 1 base and 3 bases, with 10 bases remaining between them. Germline V gives CDR1 LNHDA, CDR2 SQIVND (reference sequence). The CDR3 contains 15 residues. The DNA of the CDR3 is TGTGCCAGTAGTATAGTTGGCGGGAACTACAATGAGCAGTTCTTC. This codes for CASSIVGGNYNEQFF.

The chain uses TRBV7-9 and TRBJ2-5; 11 bases are a match to TRBD2. V shed 2 bases, J shed 5 bases, and the junction held 16 bases outside the gene matches. The CDR3 covers 19 residues. CDR1 and CDR2 from the germline V gene are SEHNR and FQNEAQ (reference sequence). In nucleotides, the CDR3 is TGTGCCAGCAGCTTATATCGGGGCGCTACTAGCGGGAGTTGGGAGACCCAGTACTTC. It encodes CASSLYRGATSGSWETQYF.

The gene calls are TRBV27 and TRBJ1-1; weak D call: TRBD1 (5 bases). Germline CDR1 MNHEY, CDR2 SMNVEV (reference sequence). The germline V and J ends were trimmed by 1 base and 4 bases, with 10 bases remaining between them. CDR3 length: 14 amino acids. This chain's CDR3 is CASSLWAGTTEAFF. DNA of the CDR3: TGTGCCAGCAGTTTATGGGCAGGGACCACTGAAGCTTTCTTT.

This clone was counted a single time. The chain joins TRBV5-1 to TRBJ2-1; TRBD2 matches at 8 bases. The germline V gene encodes CDR1 SGHRS and CDR2 YFSETQ. V lost 4 bases and J lost 7; bases outside the gene matches: 10. This CDR3 spans 15 amino acids. This chain's CDR3 is CASSREGSGKNEQFF. The CDR3 region has the DNA TGCGCCAGCAGCCGGGAGGGTAGCGGGAAAAATGAGCAGTTCTTC. The whole variable domain, filled in from reference TRBV5-1 and TRBJ2-1, reads KAGVTQTPRYLIKTRGQQVTLSCSPISGHRSVSWYQQTPGQGLQFLFEYFSETQRNKGNFPGRFSGRQFSNSRSEMNVSTLELGDSALYLCASSREGSGKNEQFFGPGTRLTVL.

This clone was picked up a small number of times. J is TRBJ2-7 and V is TRBV7-9; D remains unclear. CDR1 and CDR2 from the germline V gene are SEHNR and FQNEAQ (reference sequence). CDR3 length: 14 residues. The germline V and J ends were trimmed by 3 bases and 4 bases, with 13 bases remaining between them. The CDR3 DNA sequence: TGTGCCAGCAGCTTGGGAAACAAACTATACGAGCAGTACTTC. Protein sequence: CASSLGNKLYEQYF.

The rearrangement links TRBV28 to TRBJ1-4; 8 nucleotides agree with TRBD1. The CDR3 length is 14 residues. J lost 4 bases, V lost 5 bases, and 3 bases had no gene match. CDR1 and CDR2 (germline): MDHEN, SYDVKM. CDR3 sequence: CASSLTGDNEKLFF. DNA of the CDR3: TGTGCCAGCAGTCTGACAGGGGATAATGAAAAACTGTTTTTT.

This rearrangement joins TRBV5-6 to TRBJ1-1; a weak D match, TRBD1 (6 bases). Germline values: CDR1 SGHDT, CDR2 YYEEEE. The CDR3 spans 15 residues. The V end lost 2 bases, the J end lost 0 bases, and 11 bases lay between the germline ends. The CDR3 loop reads CASSLPQGLNTEAFF. The CDR3 nucleotides read TGTGCCAGCAGCTTACCACAGGGTCTGAACACTGAAGCTTTCTTT.

The chain joins TRBV6-1 to TRBJ1-4, with D maybe TRBD1 (5 bases). V was shortened by 1 base and J by 6 bases, with 15 bases between the two germline ends. The CDR3 is 16 amino acids. The germline V gene has CDR1 MNHNS and CDR2 SASEGT. CDR3 sequence (DNA): TGTGCCAGCAGTGAAGATAGCCAGGGAGGGTATGAAAAACTGTTTTTT. This codes for CASSEDSQGGYEKLFF.

The rearrangement links TRBV5-4 to TRBJ2-3, with TRBD2 matching 11 bases. Germline CDR1 reads SGHNT; CDR2 reads YYREEE (reference sequence). V was pared by 4 bases and J by 2 bases, with 9 bases of the junction left unmatched. The CDR3 spans 17 residues. CDR3 sequence: CASSRPFSGRATDTQYF. The CDR3, as DNA: TGTGCCAGCAGCCGACCGTTTAGCGGGAGGGCCACAGATACGCAGTATTTT.

V and J are TRBV30 and TRBJ2-3, with unresolved D. Trimming removed 1 base from V and 1 base from J, with 6 bases in between. The CDR3 is made up of 13 amino acids. Germline CDR1 reads GTSNPN; CDR2 reads SVGIG (reference sequence). The CDR3 region is CAWSGLGTDTQYF. The CDR3 nucleotides read TGTGCCTGGAGTGGGTTGGGCACAGATACGCAGTATTTT.

The rearrangement uses TRBV28 and TRBJ1-5, with D uncertain. The CDR3 length is 14 residues. With 7 bases removed from V and 5 bases from J, the gap between germline ends came to 15 bases. CDR1 is MDHEN, CDR2 SYDVKM, per germline. Here the CDR3 reads CASTLPGRYQPQHF. The CDR3 nucleotides read TGTGCCAGCACCCTCCCCGGGAGATATCAGCCCCAGCATTTT. Full variable domain (remainder filled in from reference TRBV28 and TRBJ1-5): DVKVTQSSRYLVKRTGEKVFLECVQDMDHENMFWYRQDPGLGLRLIYFSYDVKMKEKGDIPEGYSVSREKKERFSLILESASTNQTSMYLCASTLPGRYQPQHFGDGTRLSIL.

This chain connects TRBV3-1 (or the pseudogene TRBV3-2) to TRBJ2-1; 10 bases are a match to TRBD1. The CDR3 is 15 residues long. Germline V lookup: CDR1 LGHDT, CDR2 YNNKEL (reference sequence). V was clipped by 4 bases and J by 4 bases; unmatched bases: 4. Here the CDR3 DNA reads TGTGCCAGCAGCCCGGGACAGGGGATATACAATGAGCAGTTCTTC. It is translated as CASSPGQGIYNEQFF.

The V call is TRBV7-9, the J call TRBJ1-1; D ambiguous. The V and J ends lost 3 bases and 6 bases respectively, with 11 bases between them. This CDR3 is built from 13 residues. Germline CDR1 SEHNR, CDR2 FQNEAQ (reference sequence). The CDR3 DNA is TGTGCCAGCAGCTTTGGGGAGGCCTCTGAAGCTTTCTTT. Translated: CASSFGEASEAFF. Combining the CDR3 with reference TRBV7-9 and TRBJ1-1 gives the whole variable domain DTGVSQNPRHKITKRGQNVTFRCDPISEHNRLYWYRQTLGQGPEFLTYFQNEAQLEKSRLLSDRFSAERPKGSFSTLEIQRTEQGDSAMYLCASSFGEASEAFFGQGTRLTVV.

As DNA, the CDR3 is TGTGCCAGCAGACGACAGGGGGCCGGTGAAGCTTTCTTT. Protein sequence: CASRRQGAGEAFF. This sequence joins TRBV6-6 and TRBJ1-1; TRBD1 aligns across 10 bases. J gave up 7 bases and V 6 bases, and 5 bases lay outside the gene matches. The germline gives CDR1 MNHNY, CDR2 SVGAGI (reference sequence). This CDR3 comprises 13 residues.

J is TRBJ2-3 and V is TRBV6-5, with D uncertain. Germline-derived CDR1 and CDR2 are MNHEY and SVGAGI. Trimming removed 6 bases at V and 0 bases at J, with 10 bases between. This CDR3 is 14 amino acids long. CDR3 in DNA: TGTGCCAGCAGGGCTCGCCTTAGCACAGATACGCAGTATTTT. Translated: CASRARLSTDTQYF.

The chain combines TRBV6-9 with TRBJ1-5; D may be TRBD1 (6 bases). V was shortened by 2 bases and J by 1 base, with 9 bases between the two germline ends. Per the germline V gene, CDR1 is MNHGY and CDR2 is SVAAGI. The CDR3 length is 15 residues. Here the CDR3 DNA reads TGTGCCAGCAGTTATGTCAGGGGAAGCAATCAGCCCCAGCATTTT. Protein product: CASSYVRGSNQPQHF.